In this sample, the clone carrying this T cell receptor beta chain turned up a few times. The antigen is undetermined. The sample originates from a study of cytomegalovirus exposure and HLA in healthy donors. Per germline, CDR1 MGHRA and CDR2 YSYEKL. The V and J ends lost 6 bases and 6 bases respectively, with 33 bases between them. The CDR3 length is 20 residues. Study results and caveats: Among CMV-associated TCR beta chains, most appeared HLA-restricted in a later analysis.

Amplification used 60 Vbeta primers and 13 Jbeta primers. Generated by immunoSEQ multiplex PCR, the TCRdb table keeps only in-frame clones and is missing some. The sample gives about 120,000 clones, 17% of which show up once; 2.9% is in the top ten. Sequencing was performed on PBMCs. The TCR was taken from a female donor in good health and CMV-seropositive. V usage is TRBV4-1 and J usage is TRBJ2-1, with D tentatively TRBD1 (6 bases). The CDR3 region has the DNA TGCGCCAGCAGGAGACTGTTCAATGAGTGGACAGCAGGGCTGGGCAATGAGCAGTTCTTC. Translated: CASRRLFNEWTAGLGNEQFF.